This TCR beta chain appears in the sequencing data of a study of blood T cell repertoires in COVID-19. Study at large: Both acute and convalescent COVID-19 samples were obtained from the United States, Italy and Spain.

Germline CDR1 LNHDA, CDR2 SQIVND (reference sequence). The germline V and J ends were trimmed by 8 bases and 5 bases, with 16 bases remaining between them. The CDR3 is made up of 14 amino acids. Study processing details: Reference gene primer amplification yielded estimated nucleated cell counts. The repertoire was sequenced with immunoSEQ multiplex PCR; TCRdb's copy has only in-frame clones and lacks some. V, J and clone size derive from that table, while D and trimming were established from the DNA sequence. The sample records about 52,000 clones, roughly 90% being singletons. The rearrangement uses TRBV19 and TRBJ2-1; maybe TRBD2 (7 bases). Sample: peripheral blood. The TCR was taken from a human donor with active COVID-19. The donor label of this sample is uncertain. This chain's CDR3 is CASVGRGLNNEQFF. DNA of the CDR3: TGTGCCAGTGTTGGGCGGGGGCTGAACAATGAGCAGTTCTTC.